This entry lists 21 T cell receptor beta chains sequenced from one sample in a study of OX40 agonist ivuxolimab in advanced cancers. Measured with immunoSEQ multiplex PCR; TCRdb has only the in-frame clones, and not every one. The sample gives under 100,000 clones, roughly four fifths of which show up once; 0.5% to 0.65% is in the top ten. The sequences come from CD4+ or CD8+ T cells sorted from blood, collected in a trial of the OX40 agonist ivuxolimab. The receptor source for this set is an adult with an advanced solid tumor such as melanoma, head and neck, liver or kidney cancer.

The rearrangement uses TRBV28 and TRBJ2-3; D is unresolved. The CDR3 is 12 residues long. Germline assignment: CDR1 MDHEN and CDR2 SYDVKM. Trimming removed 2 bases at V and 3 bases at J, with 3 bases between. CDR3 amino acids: CASSLGTDTQYF. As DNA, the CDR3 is TGTGCCAGCAGTTTAGGAACAGATACGCAGTATTTT.

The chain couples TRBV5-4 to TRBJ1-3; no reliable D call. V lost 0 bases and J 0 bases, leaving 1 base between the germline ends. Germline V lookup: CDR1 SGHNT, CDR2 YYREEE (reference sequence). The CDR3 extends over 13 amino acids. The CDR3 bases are TGTGCCAGCAGCTTGGACTCTGGAAACACCATATATTTT. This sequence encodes CASSLDSGNTIYF.

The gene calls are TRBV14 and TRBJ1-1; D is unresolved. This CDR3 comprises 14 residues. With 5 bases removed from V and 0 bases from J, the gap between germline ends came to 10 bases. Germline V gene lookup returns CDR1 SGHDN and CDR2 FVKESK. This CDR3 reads CASSVRTMNTEAFF. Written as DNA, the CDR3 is TGTGCCAGCAGCGTACGGACGATGAACACTGAAGCTTTCTTT.

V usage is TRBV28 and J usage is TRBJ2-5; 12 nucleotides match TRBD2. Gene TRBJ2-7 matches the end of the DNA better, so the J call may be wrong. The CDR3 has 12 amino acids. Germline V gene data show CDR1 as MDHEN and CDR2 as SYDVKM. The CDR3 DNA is TGTGCCAGCACTAGCGGGAGGGTCGAGCAGTACTTC. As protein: CASTSGRVEQYF.

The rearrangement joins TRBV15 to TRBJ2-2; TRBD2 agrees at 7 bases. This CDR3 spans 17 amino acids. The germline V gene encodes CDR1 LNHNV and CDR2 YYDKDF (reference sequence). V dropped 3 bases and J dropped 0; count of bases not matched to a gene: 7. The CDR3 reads CATSRKTGTTNTGELFF. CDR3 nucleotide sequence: TGTGCCACCAGCAGGAAAACCGGGACTACGAACACCGGGGAGCTGTTTTTT. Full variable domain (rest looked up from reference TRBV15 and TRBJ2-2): DAMVIQNPRYQVTQFGKPVTLSCSQTLNHNVMYWYQQKSSQAPKLLFHYYDKDFNNEADTPDNFQSRRPNTSFCFLDIRSPGLGDTAMYLCATSRKTGTTNTGELFFGEGSRLTVL.

CDR3 sequence reads: CASSPRVAGVGQTQYF. The DNA for the CDR3 is TGTGCCAGCAGCCCCCGGGTAGCGGGAGTTGGGCAGACCCAGTACTTC. V and J are TRBV7-2 and TRBJ2-5, with 9 bases matching TRBD2. The CDR3 consists of 16 residues. Germline V gene data show CDR1 as SGHTA and CDR2 as FQGNSA. The V segment lost 5 bases and the J segment 6 bases; nucleotides outside the gene matches: 13.

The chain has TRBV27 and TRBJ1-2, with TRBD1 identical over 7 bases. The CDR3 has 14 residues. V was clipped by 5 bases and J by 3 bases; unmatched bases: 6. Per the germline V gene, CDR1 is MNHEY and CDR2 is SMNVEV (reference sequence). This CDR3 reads CASSPRTGDYGYTF. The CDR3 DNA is TGTGCCAGCAGTCCACGGACAGGCGACTATGGCTACACCTTC.

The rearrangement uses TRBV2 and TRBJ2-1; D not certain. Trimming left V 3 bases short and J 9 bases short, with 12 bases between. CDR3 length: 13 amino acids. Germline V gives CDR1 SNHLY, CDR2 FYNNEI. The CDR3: CASSEGVTGEQFF. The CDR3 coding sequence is TGTGCCAGCAGTGAGGGTGTGACGGGTGAGCAGTTCTTC.

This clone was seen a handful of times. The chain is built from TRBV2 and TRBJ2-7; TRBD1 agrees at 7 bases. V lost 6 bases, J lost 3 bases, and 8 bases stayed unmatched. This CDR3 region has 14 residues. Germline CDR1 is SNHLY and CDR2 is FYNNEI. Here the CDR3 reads CASRAGTESYEQYF. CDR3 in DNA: TGTGCCAGCAGAGCCGGGACAGAAAGCTACGAGCAGTACTTC.

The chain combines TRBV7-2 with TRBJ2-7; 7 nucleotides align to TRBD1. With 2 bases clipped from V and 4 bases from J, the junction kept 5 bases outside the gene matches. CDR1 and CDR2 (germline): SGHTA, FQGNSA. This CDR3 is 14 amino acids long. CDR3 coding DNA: TGTGCCAGCAGCTTACAACAGGGGAGTTACGAGCAGTACTTC. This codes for CASSLQQGSYEQYF.

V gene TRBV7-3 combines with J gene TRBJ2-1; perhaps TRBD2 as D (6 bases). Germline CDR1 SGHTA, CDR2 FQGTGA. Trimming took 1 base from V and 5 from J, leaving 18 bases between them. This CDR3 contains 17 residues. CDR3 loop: CASSLSPGSSANNEQFF. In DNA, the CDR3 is TGTGCCAGCAGCTTAAGCCCTGGGTCTAGCGCCAACAATGAGCAGTTCTTC.

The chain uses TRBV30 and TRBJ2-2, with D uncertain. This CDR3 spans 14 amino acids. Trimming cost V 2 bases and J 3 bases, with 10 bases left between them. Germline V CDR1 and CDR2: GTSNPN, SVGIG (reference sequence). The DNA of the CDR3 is TGTGCCTGGAGTTCTTACACCTACACCGGGGAGCTGTTTTTT. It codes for CAWSSYTYTGELFF.

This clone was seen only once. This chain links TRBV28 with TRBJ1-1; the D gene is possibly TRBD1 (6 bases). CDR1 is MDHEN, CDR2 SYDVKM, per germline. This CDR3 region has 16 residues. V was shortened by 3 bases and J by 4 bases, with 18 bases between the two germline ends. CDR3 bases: TGTGCCAGCAGTTTTTGGGTACAGGGTCTGGGCACTGAAGCTTTCTTT. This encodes CASSFWVQGLGTEAFF.

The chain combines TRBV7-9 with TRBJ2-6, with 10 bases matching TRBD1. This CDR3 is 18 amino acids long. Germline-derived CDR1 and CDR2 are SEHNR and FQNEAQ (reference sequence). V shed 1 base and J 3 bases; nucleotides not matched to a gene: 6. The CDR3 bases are TGTGCCAGCAGCTTAGGCGACAGGGGGCTTGGTGGGGCCAACGTCCTGACTTTC. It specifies CASSLGDRGLGGANVLTF.

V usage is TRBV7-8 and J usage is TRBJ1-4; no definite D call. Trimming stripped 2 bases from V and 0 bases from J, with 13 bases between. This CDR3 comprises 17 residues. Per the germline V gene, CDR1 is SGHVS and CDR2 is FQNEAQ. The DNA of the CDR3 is TGTGCCAGCAGCTTACGACGGCAACTTGCAACTAATGAAAAACTGTTTTTT. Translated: CASSLRRQLATNEKLFF. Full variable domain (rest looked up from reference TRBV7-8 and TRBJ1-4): GAGVSQSPRYKVAKRGQDVALRCDPISGHVSLFWYQQALGQGPEFLTYFQNEAQLDKSGLPSDRFFAERPEGSVSTLKIQRTQQEDSAVYLCASSLRRQLATNEKLFFGSGTQLSVL.

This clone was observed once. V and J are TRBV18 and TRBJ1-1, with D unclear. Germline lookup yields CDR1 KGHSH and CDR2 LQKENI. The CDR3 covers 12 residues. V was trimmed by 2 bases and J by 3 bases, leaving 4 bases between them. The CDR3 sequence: CASSPWDTEAFF. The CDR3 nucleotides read TGTGCCAGCTCACCATGGGACACTGAAGCTTTCTTT.

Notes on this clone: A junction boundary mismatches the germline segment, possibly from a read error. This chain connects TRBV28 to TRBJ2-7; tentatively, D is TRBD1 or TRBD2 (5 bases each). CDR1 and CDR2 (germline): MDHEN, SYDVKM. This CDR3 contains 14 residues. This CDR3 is CASRPPGPKYGQYF. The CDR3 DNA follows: TGTGCCAGCAGACCCCCGGGACCCAAGTACGGGCAGTACTTC.

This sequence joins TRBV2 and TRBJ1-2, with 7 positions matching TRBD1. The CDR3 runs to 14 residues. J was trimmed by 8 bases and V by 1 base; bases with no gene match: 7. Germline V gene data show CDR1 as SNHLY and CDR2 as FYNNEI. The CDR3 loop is CASSEVEGAGGYTF. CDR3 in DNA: TGTGCCAGCAGTGAAGTTGAGGGGGCGGGAGGCTACACCTTC.

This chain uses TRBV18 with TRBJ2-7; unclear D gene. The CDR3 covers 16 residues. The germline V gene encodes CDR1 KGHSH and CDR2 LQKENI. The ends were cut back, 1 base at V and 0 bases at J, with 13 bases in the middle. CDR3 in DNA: TGTGCCAGCTCACCACTCTACGGATCTGACTCCTACGAGCAGTACTTC. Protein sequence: CASSPLYGSDSYEQYF.

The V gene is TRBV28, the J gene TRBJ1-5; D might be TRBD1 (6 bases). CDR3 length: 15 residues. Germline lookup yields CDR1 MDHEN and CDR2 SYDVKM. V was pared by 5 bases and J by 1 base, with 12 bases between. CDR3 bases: TGTGCCAGCAGTCCCCAGGGACACAGCAATCAGCCCCAGCATTTT. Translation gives CASSPQGHSNQPQHF.

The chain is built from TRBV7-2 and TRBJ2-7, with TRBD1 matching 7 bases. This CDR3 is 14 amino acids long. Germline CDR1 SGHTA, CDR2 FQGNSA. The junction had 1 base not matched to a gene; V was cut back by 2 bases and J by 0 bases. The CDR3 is CASSLWTGSYEQYF. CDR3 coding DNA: TGTGCCAGCAGCTTATGGACAGGCTCCTACGAGCAGTACTTC.